The 30 T cell receptor beta chains below come from one sample, sequenced in a study of T cells in Graves' hyperthyroidism and ophthalmopathy. Amplified regions were TCR beta CDR3 sequences from RNA transcripts. The HTBI primer set drove a first-round RT-PCR of the TCR CDR3. TCRdb reanalysed the multiplex PCR reads using MiXCR and keeps one entry per CDR3 protein. The data show over 700,000 distinct CDR3 sequences, about 17% seen once. Sequencing was done on a sample of blood. The receptors stem from a woman aged 45 to 65 with Graves' hyperthyroidism that later progressed to Graves' ophthalmopathy.

This clonotype was picked up a small number of times. The chain employs TRBV4-1 and TRBJ2-2; D remains ambiguous. Germline V lookup: CDR1 MGHRA, CDR2 YSYEKL. Between the trimmed V and J ends, which lost 4 bases and 5 bases, there was a span of 11 bases. This CDR3 contains 14 residues. The CDR3 spells CASSPTSSTGELFF. The CDR3 bases are TGCGCCAGCAGCCCGACGTCCTCAACCGGGGAGCTGTTTTTT.

For this clonotype: At one of its ends the junction is not consistent with the germline gene, which may arise from a read error. This chain uses TRBV4-1 with TRBJ2-6; D gene ambiguous. CDR3 length: 15 amino acids. Germline V CDR1 and CDR2: MGHRA, YSYEKL. The CDR3 sequence: CASSLNPSGANVLTF. Written as DNA, the CDR3 is TGCGCCAGCAGCTTAAATCCCTCTGGAGCCAACGTCCTGACTTTC.

The chain combines TRBV20-1 with TRBJ2-3, with TRBD2 matching over 8 bases. Trimming took 5 bases from V and 6 from J; bases not matched to a gene: 10. Germline values: CDR1 DFQATT, CDR2 SNEGSKA (reference sequence). The CDR3 sequence is 14 residues long. CDR3 bases: TGCAGTGCTCCGACTAGCGTTCTAATTGATACGCAGTATTTT. Protein product: CSAPTSVLIDTQYF.

A word on this clonotype: The germline gene is not matched at one end of the junction; a read error may be the cause. V usage is TRBV7-8 and J usage is TRBJ2-5, with TRBD2 as a possible D gene (6 bases). The CDR3 extends over 15 amino acids. Germline values: CDR1 SGHVS, CDR2 FQNEAQ. The CDR3 reads CASSLGGEVGETRYF. The CDR3 nucleotides are TGTGCCAGCAGCTTGGGCGGGGAAGTGGGAGAGACCCGGTACTTC. Drawing the rest from reference TRBV7-8 and TRBJ2-5, the complete variable domain is GAGVSQSPRYKVAKRGQDVALRCDPISGHVSLFWYQQALGQGPEFLTYFQNEAQLDKSGLPSDRFFAERPEGSVSTLKIQRTQQEDSAVYLCASSLGGEVGETRYFGPGTRLLVL.

This clonotype was found a few times. This sequence joins TRBV7-9 and TRBJ1-6; D is unresolved. This CDR3 contains 18 residues. With 2 bases removed from V and 1 base from J, the gap between germline ends came to 15 bases. The germline V gene has CDR1 SEHNR and CDR2 FQNEAQ (reference sequence). The CDR3 here is CASSLTWLPRSYNSPLHF. CDR3 in DNA: TGTGCCAGCAGCTTAACATGGTTACCGAGGTCCTATAATTCACCCCTCCACTTT. Complete variable domain (other parts from reference TRBV7-9 and TRBJ1-6): DTGVSQNPRHKITKRGQNVTFRCDPISEHNRLYWYRQTLGQGPEFLTYFQNEAQLEKSRLLSDRFSAERPKGSFSTLEIQRTEQGDSAMYLCASSLTWLPRSYNSPLHFGNGTRLTVT.

The gene calls are TRBV11-2 and TRBJ2-3, with D tentatively TRBD2 (6 bases). This CDR3 is built from 18 residues. Trimming removed 1 base from V and 5 bases from J, with 22 bases in between. Germline CDR1 and CDR2: SGHAT and FQNNGV. In DNA, the CDR3 is TGTGCCAGCAGCTTAGGCCCGGGACTTCCACTTGAGGGAGATACGCAGTATTTT. Its translation: CASSLGPGLPLEGDTQYF.

The rearrangement joins TRBV11-2 to TRBJ2-2; tentatively, D is TRBD2 (6 bases). Trimming removed 5 bases at V and 2 bases at J, with 18 bases between. Germline V gene lookup returns CDR1 SGHAT and CDR2 FQNNGV. The CDR3 extends over 17 amino acids. This CDR3 is CASSSRELPRNTGELFF. DNA of the CDR3: TGTGCCAGCAGCAGCCGGGAGCTTCCCCGAAACACCGGGGAGCTGTTTTTT.

This chain uses TRBV25-1 with TRBJ1-1; TRBD1 matches 9 bases. Trimming took 7 bases from V and 5 from J; bases not matched to a gene: 14. The CDR3 length is 16 residues. Per the germline V gene, CDR1 is MGHDK and CDR2 is SYGVNS. CDR3 protein: CASTPNSGGTGTEAFF. CDR3 sequence (DNA): TGTGCCAGCACTCCAAATTCCGGGGGGACAGGGACTGAAGCTTTCTTT.

In this sample, this clonotype turned up a few times. The chain carries TRBV15 and TRBJ2-3; weak D call: TRBD1 (7 bases). V was pared by 1 base and J by 6 bases, with 17 bases between. The CDR3 is 16 residues long. Looked up from germline, CDR1 is LNHNV and CDR2 is YYDKDF (reference sequence). CDR3: CATSRVRGPGGDTQYF. CDR3 coding DNA: TGTGCCACCAGCAGAGTACGGGGCCCAGGGGGGGATACGCAGTATTTT.

V gene TRBV27 combines with J gene TRBJ1-2; no definite D call. Trimming took 7 bases from V and 5 from J, leaving 11 bases between them. In germline, CDR1 is MNHEY, CDR2 SMNVEV (reference sequence). This CDR3 has 12 amino acids. The CDR3 here is CASNRGFYGYTF. CDR3 DNA: TGTGCCAGCAACCGGGGTTTTTATGGCTACACCTTC.

This clonotype was seen a few times. The chain is built from TRBV7-2 and TRBJ2-2; no clear D gene. The CDR3 is 13 residues long. The V end lost 7 bases, the J end lost 4 bases, and 10 bases lay between the germline ends. Per germline, CDR1 SGHTA and CDR2 FQGNSA. CDR3 amino acids: CASKILGTGELFF. CDR3 sequence (DNA): TGTGCCAGCAAAATCCTGGGCACCGGGGAGCTGTTTTTT.

This clonotype was counted at least ten times. J is TRBJ1-2 and V is TRBV27; D is perhaps TRBD1 (5 bases). CDR1 and CDR2 (germline): MNHEY, SMNVEV (reference sequence). This CDR3 is built from 15 residues. V was shortened by 5 bases and J by 4 bases, with 17 bases between the two germline ends. The CDR3 is CASSPKGTDGYGYTF. DNA of the CDR3: TGTGCCAGCAGTCCTAAAGGGACCGACGGCTATGGCTACACCTTC.

This sequence joins TRBV12-3 or TRBV12-4 and TRBJ1-1, with TRBD1 as a possible D gene (5 bases). The CDR3 consists of 15 residues. Trimming removed 4 bases at V and 4 bases at J, with 16 bases between. This CDR3 is CASSSDGAGFTEAFF. DNA for the CDR3: TGTGCCAGCAGTTCCGACGGGGCGGGTTTCACTGAAGCTTTCTTT.

This clonotype occurred many times. J is TRBJ1-5 and V is TRBV2, with D possibly matching TRBD1 (6 bases). The length of the CDR3 is 14 residues. Germline V CDR1 and CDR2: SNHLY, FYNNEI. V lost 7 bases, J lost 3 bases, and 13 bases lay in between. The CDR3 sequence: CASNQRGSNQPQHF. The CDR3, as DNA: TGTGCCAGCAACCAGAGGGGGTCCAATCAGCCCCAGCATTTT.

In regard to this clonotype: A much larger clone differs from this one at a single base, so this may be a read error. The J gene is TRBJ2-2, the V gene TRBV6-2 or TRBV6-3; 8 nucleotides align to TRBD2. CDR1 and CDR2 (germline): MNHEY, SVGEGT. The CDR3 length is 15 residues. This chain's CDR3 is CASSLGGDPPGELVF. CDR3 sequence (DNA): TGTGCCAGCAGTCTCGGGGGGGACCCCCCCGGGGAGCTGGTTTTT.

The J gene is TRBJ1-4, the V gene TRBV25-1; 8 bases line up with TRBD1. V dropped 6 bases and J dropped 8; count of bases not matched to a gene: 8. Germline-derived CDR1 and CDR2 are MGHDK and SYGVNS. CDR3 length: 14 residues. CDR3: CASRKTGDYEKLFF. The CDR3 nucleotides read TGTGCCAGCAGAAAGACAGGGGATTACGAAAAACTGTTTTTT.

This clonotype was picked up a small number of times. The chain links TRBV6-5 to TRBJ1-1; TRBD1 aligns across 9 bases. V lost 2 bases, J lost 9 bases, and 7 bases stayed unmatched. Germline values: CDR1 MNHEY, CDR2 SVGAGI. The CDR3 extends over 14 amino acids. In DNA form, the CDR3 reads TGTGCCAGCAGTTACACACCGGGACAGGGCCAAGCTTTCTTT. This encodes CASSYTPGQGQAFF.

The chain uses TRBV3-1 and TRBJ2-7, with a tentative D call TRBD2 (6 bases). Germline values: CDR1 LGHDT, CDR2 YNNKEL (reference sequence). V was trimmed by 10 bases and J by 3 bases, leaving 19 bases between them. The CDR3 runs 14 residues. The CDR3 coding sequence is TGTGCCACCAGTCGGGGGACCCACGACTACGAGCAGTACTTC. It codes for CATSRGTHDYEQYF.

This clonotype was detected ten times or more. The rearrangement uses TRBV12-3 or TRBV12-4 and TRBJ2-1; D possibly corresponds to TRBD1 (6 bases). Trimming pared 5 bases from V and 10 bases from J, leaving 9 bases between. The CDR3 is made up of 11 amino acids. The CDR3 loop reads CASSPDREQFF. The DNA of the CDR3 is TGTGCCAGCAGTCCTGACAGGGAGCAGTTCTTC.

The gene calls are TRBV20-1 and TRBJ2-5; D unclear. This CDR3 has 13 residues. Germline V gene data show CDR1 as DFQATT and CDR2 as SNEGSKA (reference sequence). Trimming took 1 base from V and 4 from J, leaving 10 bases between them. CDR3 residues: CSARAPPGETQYF. CDR3 nucleotides: TGCAGTGCTAGAGCCCCTCCAGGAGAGACCCAGTACTTC.

The gene calls are TRBV5-1 and TRBJ1-1, with TRBD1 identical over 9 bases. The CDR3 runs 15 residues. V lost 1 base and J lost 5; bases outside the gene matches: 6. Germline CDR1 is SGHRS and CDR2 is YFSETQ. CDR3 sequence: CASSLKQGAGTEAFF. Here the CDR3 DNA reads TGCGCCAGCAGCTTGAAACAGGGGGCGGGTACTGAAGCTTTCTTT.

This clonotype was seen at least ten times. The chain carries TRBV12-3 or TRBV12-4 and TRBJ2-1; TRBD2 matches at 8 bases. The length of the CDR3 is 15 residues. J was trimmed by 7 bases and V by 10 bases; bases with no gene match: 15. This CDR3 reads CAIHEGRGENNEQFF. Written as DNA, the CDR3 is TGTGCCATCCATGAGGGGCGGGGGGAGAATAATGAGCAGTTCTTC.

This clonotype was counted between two and nine times. This chain connects TRBV4-1 to TRBJ1-2; D is undetermined. The length of the CDR3 is 17 residues. Germline-derived CDR1 and CDR2 are MGHRA and YSYEKL. Trimming took 4 bases from V and 1 from J, leaving 19 bases between them. CDR3 protein: CASSRLFGRGGNYGYTF. DNA for the CDR3: TGCGCCAGCAGCCGCCTGTTCGGACGGGGAGGTAACTATGGCTACACCTTC.

The V gene is TRBV6-2 or TRBV6-3, the J gene TRBJ1-5, with 8 positions matching TRBD1. Looked up from germline, CDR1 is MNHEY and CDR2 is SVGEGT. The CDR3 consists of 15 residues. V shed 5 bases, J shed 5 bases, and the junction held 8 bases outside the gene matches. Here the CDR3 DNA reads TGTGCCAGCAGTAAATTTGGACAGGGTCATCAGCCCCAGCATTTT. Its protein is CASSKFGQGHQPQHF.

This clonotype was detected ten times or more. V gene TRBV14 combines with J gene TRBJ1-2; D call uncertain. In germline, CDR1 is SGHDN, CDR2 FVKESK. The CDR3 consists of 12 residues. Trimming shortened V by 3 bases and J by 10 bases, and 12 bases separated the two germline ends. This CDR3 reads CASSQGGHFYTF. CDR3 DNA sequence: TGTGCCAGCAGCCAGGGAGGCCACTTCTACACCTTC.

This clonotype came up many times. The chain couples TRBV11-2 to TRBJ1-1; 7 bases match TRBD1. With 5 bases clipped from V and 2 bases from J, the junction kept 14 bases outside the gene matches. Germline CDR1 and CDR2: SGHAT and FQNNGV. The CDR3 loop spans 17 amino acids. CDR3 nucleotide sequence: TGTGCCAGCAGCCTAGGGACAGCAAGTTTTTTTAACACTGAAGCTTTCTTT. Protein product: CASSLGTASFFNTEAFF.

This clonotype was recorded at least ten times. The chain joins TRBV20-1 to TRBJ1-1; D is perhaps TRBD1 (5 bases). There are 12 residues in the CDR3. Germline V gene lookup returns CDR1 DFQATT and CDR2 SNEGSKA (reference sequence). The V and J ends lost 6 bases and 1 base respectively, with 9 bases between them. The CDR3 sequence is CSAPGTNTEAFF. The CDR3 DNA reads TGCAGTGCCCCCGGGACGAACACTGAAGCTTTCTTT.

The CDR3 nucleotides are TGTGCCAGCTCACCACCGAGGCGGCAGGGCTACACCGGGGAGCTGTTTTTT. It encodes CASSPPRRQGYTGELFF. V is TRBV18 and J is TRBJ2-2; possibly TRBD1 for D (5 bases). This CDR3 comprises 17 residues. V dropped 0 bases and J dropped 3 bases, with 14 bases sitting between them. The germline V gene encodes CDR1 KGHSH and CDR2 LQKENI.

This clonotype was recorded at least ten times. The V and J genes are TRBV5-1 and TRBJ2-2; 11 bases are shared with TRBD2. The V gene end was trimmed by 4 bases and the J gene end by 4 bases; junction bases not matched to a gene: 3. CDR1 is SGHRS, CDR2 YFSETQ, per germline. The CDR3 sequence is 15 residues long. The CDR3 loop is CASSALAGGTGELFF. CDR3 sequence (DNA): TGCGCCAGCAGCGCTCTAGCGGGGGGCACCGGGGAGCTGTTTTTT.

The chain links TRBV6-1 to TRBJ2-7; 8 bases align to TRBD1. With V trimmed by 6 bases and J by 3 bases, 7 bases remained unmatched. The CDR3 sequence is 14 residues long. CDR1 is MNHNS, CDR2 SASEGT, per germline. The CDR3 coding sequence is TGTGCCAGCAGGGTAGACAGGGGATACTACGAGCAGTACTTC. It encodes CASRVDRGYYEQYF.